The source of this T cell receptor beta chain is a study of shared clonotypes between healthy human individuals. General study findings and limits: Some clonotypes were shared by all four sorted-subset donors, while others were not shared. The non-shared ones had lower generation probabilities than the shared ones.

Sorted-subset replicate PCR reactions were performed with about 200 ng DNA, corresponding to roughly 29,000 T cell genomes. Original processing notes: For the immunoSEQ data, sequences were junction-only without quality scores, so filtering differed. Here immunoSEQ multiplex PCR was the method, and the copy in TCRdb shows in-frame clones only, minus some. From that table come the V and J calls and clone size; the DNA was used to work out D and trimming. This sample has some 1.5 million clones, with about 98% found just once. The CDR3 has 17 amino acids. The V end was cut by 1 base, the J end by 0 bases, with 13 bases between. Per the germline V gene, CDR1 is SGHTS and CDR2 is YDEGEE. Concerning this clone itself: The antigen remains unidentified.

Source material: naive CD4+ T cells sorted from blood. The sample's subset: CD45RA+ positively selected. The sequence was collected from a man younger than 45 in good health. V is TRBV5-8 and J is TRBJ2-2, with D perhaps matching TRBD1 (6 bases). CDR3 sequence (DNA): TGTGCCAGCAGCTTGCCAGGGGATATAGCGAACACCGGGGAGCTGTTTTTT. Protein: CASSLPGDIANTGELFF.